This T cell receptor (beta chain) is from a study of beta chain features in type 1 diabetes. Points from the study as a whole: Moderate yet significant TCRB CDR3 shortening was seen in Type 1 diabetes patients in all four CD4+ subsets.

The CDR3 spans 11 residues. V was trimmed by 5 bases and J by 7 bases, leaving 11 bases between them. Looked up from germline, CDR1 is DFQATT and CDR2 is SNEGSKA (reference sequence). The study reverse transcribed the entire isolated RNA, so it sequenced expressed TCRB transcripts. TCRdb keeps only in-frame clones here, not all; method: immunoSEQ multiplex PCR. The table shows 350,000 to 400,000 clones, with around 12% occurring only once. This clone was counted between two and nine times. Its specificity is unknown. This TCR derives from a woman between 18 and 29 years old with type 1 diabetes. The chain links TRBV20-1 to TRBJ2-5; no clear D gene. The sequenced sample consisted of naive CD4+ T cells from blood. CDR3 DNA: TGCAGTGCTGACCGGAGTGGGACCCAGTACTTC. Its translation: CSADRSGTQYF.